The rows below give T cell receptor beta chains drawn from one sample of a study of CD8 T cells in Susac syndrome. MiXCR, run by TCRdb on the immunoSEQ multiplex PCR reads, gives a single entry per CDR3 protein. The table includes some 200,000 distinct CDR3 sequences, approximately 95% detected once. The sequencing input was CD8+ T cells from PBMCs. These receptors were collected from a human donor with Susac syndrome. CDR3s include the opening cysteine and the closing phenylalanine or tryptophan. Each record gives: D gene, V gene, CDR3 length, clone size, J gene, CDR3 protein, CDR3 DNA. A D gene is named only where the DNA matches it firmly. Size tells how often a clone was seen (once, few, many) or the class of an expanded clone, and some rows leave it out.

>.|TRBV6-6|14|.|TRBJ2-5
CASRSTGPQETQYF
TGTGCCAGCCGAAGTACCGGACCTCAAGAGACCCAGTACTTC
>TRBD1|TRBV7-9|14|few|TRBJ2-7
CASSQRDRAYEQYF
TGTGCCAGCAGCCAACGAGACAGGGCCTACGAGCAGTACTTC
>TRBD1|TRBV20-1|21|.|TRBJ2-1
CSAREYPRTGTNPSSYNEQFF
TGCAGTGCTAGGGAATACCCCCGGACAGGGACGAACCCTAGCTCCTACAATGAGCAGTTCTTC
>.|TRBV2|14|.|TRBJ2-1
CASSITEGHNEQFF
TGTGCCAGCAGTATAACAGAGGGGCACAATGAGCAGTTCTTC
>.|TRBV2|13|.|TRBJ1-2
CASSATGTDGYTF
TGTGCCAGCAGTGCGACAGGCACCGATGGCTACACCTTC
>.|TRBV7-9|12|.|TRBJ2-1
CASTPPLDEQFF
TGTGCCAGCACCCCCCCGCTCGATGAGCAGTTCTTC
>TRBD1|TRBV6-5|14|.|TRBJ2-5
CATPDRGPQETQYF
TGTGCCACCCCGGACAGGGGACCCCAAGAGACCCAGTACTTC
>.|TRBV7-9|15|.|TRBJ2-1
CASSLAENPSSEQFF
TGTGCCAGCAGCTTAGCCGAAAACCCCAGCAGTGAGCAGTTCTTC
>.|TRBV2|14|.|TRBJ1-5
CASSDEGSNQPQHF
TGTGCCAGCAGTGACGAGGGTAGCAATCAGCCCCAGCATTTT
>TRBD1|TRBV29-1|12|.|TRBJ2-1
CSVRTGENEQFF
TGCAGCGTCAGGACAGGGGAGAATGAGCAGTTCTTC
>.|TRBV27|15|.|TRBJ1-5
CASSLSVWGNQPQHF
TGTGCCAGCAGTCTTTCCGTGTGGGGCAATCAGCCCCAGCATTTT
>TRBD2|TRBV9|15|.|TRBJ2-1
CASSVGWGAGPEQFF
TGTGCCAGCAGCGTAGGGTGGGGAGCGGGGCCTGAGCAGTTCTTC
>TRBD1|TRBV5-6|13|.|TRBJ2-7
CASSFGTVDEQYF
TGTGCCAGCAGCTTCGGGACAGTGGACGAGCAGTACTTC
>TRBD1|TRBV25-1|15|.|TRBJ1-4
CASSDGTVSNEKLFF
TGTGCCAGCAGTGACGGGACAGTATCTAATGAAAAACTGTTTTTT